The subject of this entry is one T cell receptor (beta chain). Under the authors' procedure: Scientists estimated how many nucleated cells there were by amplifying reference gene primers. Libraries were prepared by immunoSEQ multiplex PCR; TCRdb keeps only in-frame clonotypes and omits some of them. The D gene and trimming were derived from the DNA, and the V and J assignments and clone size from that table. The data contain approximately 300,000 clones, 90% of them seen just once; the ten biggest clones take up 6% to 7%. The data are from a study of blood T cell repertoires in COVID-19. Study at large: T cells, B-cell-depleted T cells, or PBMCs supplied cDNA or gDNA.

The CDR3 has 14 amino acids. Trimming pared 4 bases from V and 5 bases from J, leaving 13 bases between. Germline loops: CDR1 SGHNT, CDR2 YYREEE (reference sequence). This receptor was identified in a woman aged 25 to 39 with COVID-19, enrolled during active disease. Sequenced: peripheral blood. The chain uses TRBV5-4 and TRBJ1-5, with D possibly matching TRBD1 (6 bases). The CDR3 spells CASSQGGGDQPQHF. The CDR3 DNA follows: TGTGCCAGCAGCCAGGGAGGGGGGGATCAGCCCCAGCATTTT.